This TCR beta chain came from a study of cytomegalovirus exposure and HLA in healthy donors (dated by TCRdb to 2017 to 2019). With respect to the entire study: An earlier analysis of 550 to 700 of the donors reported approximately 290 Gb of sequence data and around 110 million unique TCR beta sequences from 150 million to 200 million T cells. Genome-wide SNP genotypes for about three fifths of the roughly 700 donors were used in a later genetic analysis, which treated that subset as a discovery cohort. Donor age, sex, ethnicity and CMV serostatus were compiled together with the repertoire data. An early release that covered about 600 HLA-typed donors contained approximately 300 gigabases of sequencing data and tens of millions of unique TCR sequences. Class I and class II HLA loci were covered by the typing at four-digit resolution. Typing coverage differed by locus: A, B, C, DRB1 and DQB1 were typed in about 620-640 donors, DQA1 in 522, DPA1 in some 600, and DPB1 in around 440. Because of strong linkage in the cohort, roughly five DR-DQ haplotypes were treated as single units for association and clustering. Of the roughly 420 genotyped donors, more than 75% were placed in the genetic ancestry cluster associated with self-reported Caucasian donors. The T cell repertoires of under 700 subjects were profiled by immunosequencing and related to cytomegalovirus serostatus. All discovery cohort repertoires had been generated using a single sequencing platform. High-throughput TCR immunosequencing, statistical association of individual TCRs with disease status, and machine learning were combined to predict cytomegalovirus infection status. A later analysis re-analyzed previously published TCR beta repertoires from 500 to 700 donors and added high-resolution HLA genotyping to study TCR occurrence patterns. Rather than using new phenotypic data, the later analysis identified candidate immune exposures from TCR beta sequences and from how often those sequences occurred across donors. Among several hundred genotyped donors of the cohort, an average of about 240,000 unique TCR beta nucleotide sequences was sequenced per donor, of which 15% to 20% were non-productive. The study aimed to test whether cataloging public T cell receptors could reveal signatures of past pathogen exposure. In an earlier analysis of about 590 of the donors, high-throughput TCR beta sequencing was used to judge whether each TCR beta V gene segment behaved as functional or pseudogenic. Along with the roughly 700-subject first cohort, a separate validation cohort of over a hundred different subjects was used. What the authors observed across the whole study: Linkage disequilibrium might explain the correlated functional status among segregating V segments, but an unknown experimental factor could not be excluded. An earlier analysis of 587 of the donors showed that most TCR beta V segments appeared in productive rearrangements either about 87% or about 30% of the time, which broadly matched IMGT annotations. Most TCR sequences were observed very rarely across donors, whereas some public TCRs were present in many individuals. A group of highly shared sequence variants was considered likely to be a technical artifact of the sequencing pipeline. CMV serostatus was the only immune exposure information available for the cohort. A further reported finding was that TCR beta sequences accurately predicted the HLA-A and HLA-B alleles for most subjects in the first cohort. Because HLA typing was missing for some donors at each locus, association tests included only the typed subset. In both the original and validation cohorts, the classifier was reported to diagnose cytomegalovirus status with high specificity and sensitivity. In vitro tests confirmed that a few of the cytomegalovirus-associated TCR beta chains recognize cytomegalovirus antigens. The authors suggested that the approach could potentially be generalized to other disease states and immunological phenotypes. In a later analysis, HLA-associated TCR beta chains showed more clonal expansion and lower generation probabilities than non-associated chains that were equally common. Compared with the roughly 710-donor mean, donors in an Asian-associated ancestry cluster had fewer N-insertions in productive TCRs, according to a later genetic analysis. The 87-base-pair reads could not distinguish some IMGT-functional V segments, including TRBV6-2 and TRBV6-3, so those segments were excluded. In a later analysis, TCR association rates were found to vary across HLA loci, with the most associated TCRs seen for DRB1 alleles and the fewest for HLA-C alleles. Roughly uniform sequencing depth across donors was assumed in presence/absence analyses, although this assumption may not hold. The cohort was sequenced for TCR beta chains only, and without alpha or paired-chain data the features that could be detected were limited. The earlier analysis of nearly 600 of the donors excluded 15 to 20 rarely observed V segments, including chromosome 9 orphons, because counts were too low. Strong co-occurrence of HLA alleles, especially DR and DQ, made assigning TCR associations to individual alleles difficult. In the study, approximately 160 TCR beta chains were listed as associated with cytomegalovirus. Several of the top co-occurrence clusters appeared to be linked to parvovirus B19, influenza, CMV and Epstein-Barr virus, according to a later analysis. V-gene and J-gene trimming of TCR beta chains was associated with a missense DCLRE1C variant in a later genetic analysis, and the association was replicated in an independent cohort. In a later analysis, 16,951 TCR beta sequences were associated with specific HLA alleles at a false discovery rate of 0.05. In a later analysis, most CMV-associated TCR beta chains were found to appear HLA-restricted, with HLA associations seemingly driven largely by CMV exposure.

Libraries were constructed by the immunoSEQ multiplex PCR assay. For the multiplex PCR, a mixture combining 60 forward primers for TCR Vbeta segments and 13 reverse primers for TCR Jbeta segments was used. A multiplex PCR assay on genomic DNA amplified the CDR3 region of rearranged TCR beta genes. Amplified TCR beta libraries were sequenced as 87-base-pair reads on the Illumina HiSeq System. As for the original processing: A later analysis counted tens of millions of unique TCR beta chains across the 670 or so repertoires, and some 11 million of these chains were shared by at least two donors. Raw reads were error-corrected and collapsed into unique sequences by a nearest-neighbor algorithm in which closely related sequences were merged to remove PCR and sequencing errors. To assign V, D and J gene segments, CDR3 sequences were aligned to IMGT reference sequences. For a sequence to be retained, a match of at least six nucleotides was required to both a V gene segment and a J gene segment. Rearrangements were classified as productive when the CDR3 lacked stop codons and remained in frame with V and J, and all other rearrangements were classified as non-productive. CDR3 was defined according to IMGT convention as the region running from the second conserved V-encoded cysteine to the conserved J-encoded phenylalanine. The earlier analysis of roughly 590 of the donors excluded sequences that lacked an unambiguous match to a single V gene segment. An earlier analysis of 587 of the donors classified V segments as functional when productive rearrangements were above 56.7% and as segregating when the standard deviation between donors was above 5%. To diagnose cytomegalovirus status from the catalog of TCR beta chain sequences, a statistical classification framework was built. A later analysis assigned V and J genes by comparing TCR nucleotide sequences with IMGT/GENE-DB human TR gene sequences. In a later analysis, CDR3 sequences and most-parsimonious VDJ recombination scenarios were assigned using the TCRdist pipeline. A later analysis defined each TCR beta chain by its CDR3 amino acid sequence plus V-gene family, and excluded reads lacking a unique V-gene family. To address suspected cross-contamination and a sequencing artifact, a later analysis removed under 600 highly shared, low-generation-probability nucleotide sequences. For each public chain, a later analysis derived a clonal expansion index from normalized ranks of inferred template counts within each repertoire. In a later analysis, generation probabilities were computed with a VDJ recombination model fitted to out-of-frame rearrangements, and the resulting probabilities were checked against IGoR. In a later analysis, hypergeometric tests were used to score TCR-TCR, TCR-HLA and TCR-CMV co-occurrence, with a repertoire-size bias correction applied to TCR pairs. False discovery rates were estimated in a later analysis by permuting HLA or CMV assignments 20 times. In a later analysis, co-occurring TCRs were grouped with DBSCAN, and TCRdist sequence similarity was added when clustering was performed within HLA-allele-positive subsets. For co-occurrence clustering, repertoires with fewer than 30,000 or more than 120,000 public chains were excluded, along with about five repertoires with anomalous nucleotide sharing. What TCRdb holds here is the immuneACCESS table cut down to in-frame rearrangements. Part of the clones is not present; checked against another copy, under half of the missing clones reflect an unresolved V gene, and the others are unexplained. The V and J calls and clone size come from that table; D and trimming were worked out from the DNA. The sample profile shows under 200,000 clones; roughly 80% of them were found once. 0.5% to 0.55% of the sample is in the top ten clones.

This clone occurred a few times. The specificity of this receptor is unknown. Base qualities were left out, and no much larger clone turns up one base away. Taken from the germline V gene (reference sequence), the CDR1 and CDR2 loops are SEHNR and FQNEAQ. From the cysteine up to the phenylalanine, the CDR3 has a length of 14 residues. Kept here is only the CDR3 DNA, which spans 42 bases and is read in frame from base 1. V has 5 bases trimmed and J has 8 bases trimmed; junction bases matching no gene number 11. The cohort was made up of around 720 healthy bone marrow donors. At the time of sampling, every cohort member was nominally healthy, though immune exposures that went unrecorded were likely present. The donor tested CMV seronegative, placing the donor among the roughly 350 seronegative members of the cohort. Every donor gave a peripheral blood sample, and the peripheral blood mononuclear cells from that sample were used for TCR beta sequencing. Genomic DNA extraction from the blood cell samples was performed with the Qiagen DNeasy Blood Extraction Kit.

The TCR sequence derives from a woman between 50 and 59 years old in good health and CMV-seronegative. The material sequenced was PBMCs. The sequence is built from TRBV7-9 and TRBJ2-5; 7 junctional bases match TRBD1. The DNA sequence is TGTGCCAGCAGCCCCGAAGGGGGCCGGAAAACCCAGTACTTC. It codes for CASSPEGGRKTQYF.